Below, one TCR beta chain is given with its context. V trimming: 4 bases; J trimming: 6 bases; junction bases outside the gene matches: 13. This CDR3 contains 16 residues. CDR1 and CDR2 from the germline V gene are SGHRS and YFSETQ. Original analysis: Reference gene primer amplification gave nucleated cell count estimates. The data were produced by immunoSEQ multiplex PCR, yet TCRdb's version contains in-frame clones alone and is incomplete. Clone size and the V and J calls come from that table; the DNA yielded D and trimming. The sample holds about 260,000 clones, about nine tenths seen once. The data belong to a study of blood T cell repertoires in COVID-19.

V is TRBV5-1 and J is TRBJ2-7; 10 positions match TRBD1. The clonotype comes from a man aged 35 to 55 who had recovered from COVID-19. Material for sequencing was peripheral blood. The CDR3 loop is CASSQGDRGKEGEQYF. CDR3 nucleotide sequence: TGCGCCAGCAGCCAGGGGGACAGGGGAAAGGAGGGCGAGCAGTACTTC. Full variable domain (remainder filled in from reference TRBV5-1 and TRBJ2-7): KAGVTQTPRYLIKTRGQQVTLSCSPISGHRSVSWYQQTPGQGLQFLFEYFSETQRNKGNFPGRFSGRQFSNSRSEMNVSTLELGDSALYLCASSQGDRGKEGEQYFGPGTRLTVT.